These T cell receptor beta chains were read from a single sample in a study of identical twins. TCRdb reanalysed the 5' RACE reads using MiXCR and keeps one entry per CDR3 protein. The data hold about 220,000 distinct CDR3 sequences, with 7.5% observed a single time. These sequences were also reported in another study, on yellow fever vaccine responses in identical twins.

The sample was memory (CD45RO+) T cells sorted from blood. The receptors originated from a woman aged 18-30 years in good health. Each CDR3 is given with its conserved first and last residue. D genes are given only for firm matches. The listing skips clone size in some rows; elsewhere it reads once, few, many or a size class.

j_gene | len | abundance | d_gene | v_gene | CDR3aa | CDR3nt
TRBJ2-7 | 14 | - | TRBD2 | TRBV20-1 | CSAAISGGRYEQYF | TGCAGTGCTGCGATTAGCGGGGGTCGCTACGAGCAGTACTTC
TRBJ2-1 | 13 | many | - | TRBV5-1 | CASRPGGGNEQFF | TGCGCCAGCAGGCCGGGGGGCGGCAATGAGCAGTTCTTC
TRBJ1-5 | 14 | few | TRBD1 | TRBV12-3/TRBV12-4 | CASSPRGRNQPQHF | TGTGCCAGCAGTCCGAGGGGGCGCAATCAGCCCCAGCATTTT
TRBJ2-4 | 14 | - | - | TRBV20-1 | CSARIPGPKNIQYF | TGCAGTGCTAGGATACCGGGCCCCAAAAACATTCAGTACTTC
TRBJ2-3 | 13 | many | - | TRBV3-1 | CASSPRFLGAQYF | TGTGCCAGCAGCCCCAGGTTTTTAGGAGCGCAGTATTTT
TRBJ2-1 | 14 | - | TRBD1 | TRBV6-1 | CASSGGGQGSPAIF | TGTGCCAGCAGTGGAGGCGGACAGGGGAGTCCCGCAATCTTC
TRBJ2-7 | 13 | many | - | TRBV4-2 | CASSQDPIPEQYF | TGTGCCAGCAGCCAAGATCCGATTCCGGAGCAGTACTTC
TRBJ2-1 | 17 | few | - | TRBV7-2 | CASSLVGESRFYNEQFF | TGTGCCAGCAGCTTAGTGGGGGAATCTCGGTTCTACAATGAGCAGTTCTTC
TRBJ2-2 | 16 | few | TRBD2 | TRBV9 | CASSVGAGDYGGELFF | TGTGCCAGCAGCGTGGGAGCGGGGGACTACGGCGGGGAGCTGTTTTTT
TRBJ2-2 | 16 | many | TRBD2 | TRBV7-8 | CASSLGLAGVTGELFF | TGTGCCAGCAGCCTGGGACTAGCGGGAGTCACCGGGGAGCTGTTTTTT